The source of this T cell receptor beta chain is a study of T cell changes during pregnancy in multiple sclerosis. Between the trimmed V and J ends, which lost 6 bases and 0 bases, there was a span of 20 bases. From germline, CDR1 is SEHNR and CDR2 FQNEAQ (reference sequence). The CDR3 has 17 amino acids. The repertoire was sequenced with immunoSEQ multiplex PCR; TCRdb's copy has only in-frame clones and lacks some. The sample has under 95,000 clones; roughly 92% are singletons. The clonotype was recovered from a female donor with multiple sclerosis, enrolled in a pregnancy study. The chain combines TRBV7-9 with TRBJ2-5, with D possibly TRBD1 on 7 matching bases. The sequenced sample was peripheral blood, obtained after pregnancy. CDR3 amino acids: CASRNWVARGDQETQYF. CDR3 coding DNA: TGTGCCAGCAGAAACTGGGTTGCCAGGGGGGACCAAGAGACCCAGTACTTC.